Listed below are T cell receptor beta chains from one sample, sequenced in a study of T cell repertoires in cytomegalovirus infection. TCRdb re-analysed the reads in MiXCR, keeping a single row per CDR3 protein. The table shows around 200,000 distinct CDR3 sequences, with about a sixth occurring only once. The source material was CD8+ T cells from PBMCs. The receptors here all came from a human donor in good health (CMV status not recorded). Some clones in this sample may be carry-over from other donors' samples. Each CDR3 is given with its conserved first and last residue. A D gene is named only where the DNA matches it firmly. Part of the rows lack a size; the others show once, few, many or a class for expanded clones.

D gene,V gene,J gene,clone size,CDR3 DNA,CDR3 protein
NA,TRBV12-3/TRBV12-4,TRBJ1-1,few,TGTGCCAGCACTACACAGGGATTGGGCACTGAAGCTTTCTTT,CASTTQGLGTEAFF
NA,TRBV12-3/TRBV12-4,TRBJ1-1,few,TGTGCCAGCAGATACAGGGACACTGAAGCTTTCTTT,CASRYRDTEAFF
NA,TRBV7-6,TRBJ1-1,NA,TGTGCCAGCAGCGAGCATGGACAACTCAACACTGAAGCTTTCTTT,CASSEHGQLNTEAFF
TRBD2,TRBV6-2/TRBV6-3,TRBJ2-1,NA,TGTGCCAGCAGGACCGCGTCTAGCGGGGGCCATATATCCTACAATGAGCAGTTCTTC,CASRTASSGGHISYNEQFF
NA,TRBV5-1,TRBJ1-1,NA,TGCGCCAGCAGAGTCAGCGACGCAAACACTGAAGCTTTCTTT,CASRVSDANTEAFF
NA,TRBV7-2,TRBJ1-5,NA,TGTGCCAGCAGCAACCGGGGCTTCAATCAGCCCCAGCATTTT,CASSNRGFNQPQHF
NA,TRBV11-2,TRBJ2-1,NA,TGTGCCAGCAGCTTAGGGAGAGACCCTTTCTCCTACAATGAGCAGTTCTTC,CASSLGRDPFSYNEQFF
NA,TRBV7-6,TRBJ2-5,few,TGTGCCAGCAGCTTAGGGACCGCACCCGTAGAGACCCAGTACTTC,CASSLGTAPVETQYF
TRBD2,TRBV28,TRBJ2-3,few,TGTGCCAGCAGGCTGGGACTAGCCGGCTCTGATACGCAGTATTTT,CASRLGLAGSDTQYF
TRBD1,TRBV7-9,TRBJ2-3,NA,TGTGCCAGCAGCTCGCAAGACAGGGGCCCACCATCGATCACAGATACGCAGTATTTT,CASSSQDRGPPSITDTQYF
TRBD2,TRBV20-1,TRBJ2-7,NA,TGCAGTGCTAGAGGACCCGGGACTAGCGGGGGGATCTACGAGCAGTACTTC,CSARGPGTSGGIYEQYF
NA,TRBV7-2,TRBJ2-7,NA,TGTGCCAGCACAAACGCCTACGAGCAGTACTTC,CASTNAYEQYF
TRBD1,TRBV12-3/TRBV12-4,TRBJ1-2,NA,TGTGCCAGCAGTCCTCGGACAGGGGTTTCTGTAGGCTACACCTTC,CASSPRTGVSVGYTF
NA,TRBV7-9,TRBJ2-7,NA,TGTGCCAGCAGCCCTGCGGAGCAGTCCTACGAGCAGTACTTC,CASSPAEQSYEQYF
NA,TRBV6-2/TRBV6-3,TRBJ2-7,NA,TGTGCCAGCAGTTACTCGAATCAAGGGGTCGAGCAGTACTTC,CASSYSNQGVEQYF
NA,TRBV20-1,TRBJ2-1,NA,TGCAGTGCTATTCAACTCTCCTACAATGAGCAGTTCTTC,CSAIQLSYNEQFF
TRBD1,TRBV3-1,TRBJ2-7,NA,TGTGCCAGCAGCCAGCTAATCCGGGACAGGGACTACGAGCAGTACTTC,CASSQLIRDRDYEQYF
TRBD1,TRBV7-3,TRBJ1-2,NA,TGTGCCAGCAGCGCCCGCCGGGACAGGTTTCCTTCTAACTATGGCTACACCTTC,CASSARRDRFPSNYGYTF
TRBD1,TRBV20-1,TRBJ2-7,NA,TGCAGTGCTAGAGATCAGGACAGGTCCTACGAGCAGTACTTC,CSARDQDRSYEQYF
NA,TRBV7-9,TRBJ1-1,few,TGTGCCAGCAGCCCCCCGGGAGGAGGAGGTGAAGCTTTCTTT,CASSPPGGGGEAFF